This T cell receptor (beta chain) is drawn from a study of vaccination effects on CD4 cells after COVID-19. With about 9 days of culture completed, CD4+ T cells were isolated. Sequencing was performed with immunoSEQ multiplex PCR; in TCRdb, only in-frame clones are kept and a portion is missing. This repertoire shows about 39,000 clones, about four fifths found once; its top ten account for approximately 3%. For this clone: Antigen unknown.

The input for sequencing was CD4+ T cells from PBMCs cultured without peptide, taken before COVID-19 vaccination. This clonotype was sampled from a human donor who received a COVID-19 vaccine.

The CDR3 reads CASSGVAASTDTQYF. The CDR3 nucleotides are TGTGCCAGCAGTGGGGTGGCGGCTAGCACAGATACGCAGTATTTT. The rearrangement joins TRBV2 to TRBJ2-3, with D uncertain. V shed 4 bases and J shed 0 bases, with 11 bases lying between them. The length of the CDR3 is 15 residues. The germline V gene has CDR1 SNHLY and CDR2 FYNNEI. The whole variable domain, remainder taken from reference TRBV2 and TRBJ2-3, is EPEVTQTPSHQVTQMGQEVILRCVPISNHLYFYWYRQILGQKVEFLVSFYNNEISEKSEIFDDQFSVERPDGSNFTLKIRSTKLEDSAMYFCASSGVAASTDTQYFGPGTRLTVL.